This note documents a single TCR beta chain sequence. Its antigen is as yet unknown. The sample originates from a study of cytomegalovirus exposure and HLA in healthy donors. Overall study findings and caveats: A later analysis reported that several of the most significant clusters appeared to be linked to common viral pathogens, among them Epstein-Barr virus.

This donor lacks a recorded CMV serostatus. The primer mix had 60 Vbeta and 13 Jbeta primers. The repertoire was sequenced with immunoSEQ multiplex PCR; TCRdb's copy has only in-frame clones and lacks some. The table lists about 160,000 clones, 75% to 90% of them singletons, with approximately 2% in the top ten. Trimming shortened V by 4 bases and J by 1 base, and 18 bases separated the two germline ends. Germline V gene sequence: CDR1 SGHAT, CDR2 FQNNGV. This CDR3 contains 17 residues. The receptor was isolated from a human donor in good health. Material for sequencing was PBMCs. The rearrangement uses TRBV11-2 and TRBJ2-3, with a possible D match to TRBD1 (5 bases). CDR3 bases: TGTGCCAGCAGCTCCTTAAAAACAGGCGCCCGCACAGATACGCAGTATTTT. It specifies CASSSLKTGARTDTQYF.